The subject of this entry is one T cell receptor (beta chain). Its antigen is as yet unknown. The data originate from a study of cytomegalovirus exposure and HLA in healthy donors. Study conclusions and caveats: For presence/absence analyses, sequencing depth was assumed to be roughly uniform across donors. Donors belonging to an Asian-associated ancestry cluster reportedly showed fewer N-insertions in productive TCRs than the roughly 670-donor mean, according to what a later analysis found. In a later analysis, across HLA loci, associated TCR counts were highest for DRB1, lowest for HLA-C.

Amplification used 60 Vbeta primers and 13 Jbeta primers. Generated by immunoSEQ multiplex PCR, the TCRdb table keeps only in-frame clones and is missing some. Altogether around 180,000 clones are present, 71% being singletons, with the ten largest covering roughly 1.6%. CDR1 is MNHNY, CDR2 SVGAGI, per germline (reference sequence). The CDR3 sequence is 14 residues long. V was clipped by 7 bases and J by 5 bases, with 18 bases between them. The chain carries TRBV6-6 and TRBJ2-7; perhaps TRBD1 as D (6 bases). The sequence was collected from a girl aged 5-17 years in good health and CMV-seronegative. The sample consisted of PBMCs. The CDR3 loop reads CASTEGVVRDEQYF. CDR3 nucleotide sequence: TGTGCCAGCACCGAGGGGGTGGTTCGGGACGAGCAGTACTTC.